This T cell receptor (beta chain) emerged from a study of blood T cell repertoires in COVID-19. Study-level background: T cells, B-cell-depleted T cells, or PBMCs supplied cDNA or gDNA.

Sequencing was performed with immunoSEQ multiplex PCR; in TCRdb, only in-frame clones are kept and a portion is missing. The table has around 160,000 clones, approximately 85% seen once. The CDR3 sequence is 13 residues long. Germline CDR1 LGHDT, CDR2 YNNKEL (reference sequence). The V segment lost 3 bases and the J segment 8 bases; nucleotides outside the gene matches: 2. Seattle researchers signed up patients amid active infection and tracked them longitudinally. The sequenced sample was peripheral blood. The chain recombines TRBV3-1 (or the pseudogene TRBV3-2) with TRBJ2-1; 9 bases line up with TRBD2. The sequence came from a woman aged 60-75 years with COVID-19, enrolled during active disease. The CDR3 DNA sequence: TGTGCCAGCAGCCAGGGACTAGCAGATGAGCAGTTCTTC. Its protein is CASSQGLADEQFF.